This TCR beta chain is from a study of T cell responses to AZD1222 COVID-19 vaccine. Note on this clone: What it binds is unknown.

CDR1 is MNHEY and CDR2 is SMNVEV in the germline V gene (reference sequence). The V and J ends lost 0 bases and 5 bases respectively, with 8 bases between them. The CDR3 runs 13 residues. The repertoire was sequenced with immunoSEQ multiplex PCR; TCRdb's copy has only in-frame clones and lacks some. The sample records 200,000 to 250,000 clones, roughly 94% being singletons. Study results and caveats: The CD4 TCRs associated with vaccination extended across spike and predominated at 160-218 and 743-854. Two AZD1222 administrations were followed by greater Spike-specific TCR breadth and depth. Females outnumbered males among donors, who were mostly white British; clonal diversity was possibly underestimated.

The V call is TRBV27, the J call TRBJ2-7; D is unclear. Source: peripheral blood, taken 28 days after the second dose of the MenACWY control vaccine. This receptor was identified in an adult who received the MenACWY meningococcal vaccine as a control. CDR3 DNA: TGTGCCAGCAGTTTATCGGGTCTCGACGAGCAGTACTTC. Its protein is CASSLSGLDEQYF.